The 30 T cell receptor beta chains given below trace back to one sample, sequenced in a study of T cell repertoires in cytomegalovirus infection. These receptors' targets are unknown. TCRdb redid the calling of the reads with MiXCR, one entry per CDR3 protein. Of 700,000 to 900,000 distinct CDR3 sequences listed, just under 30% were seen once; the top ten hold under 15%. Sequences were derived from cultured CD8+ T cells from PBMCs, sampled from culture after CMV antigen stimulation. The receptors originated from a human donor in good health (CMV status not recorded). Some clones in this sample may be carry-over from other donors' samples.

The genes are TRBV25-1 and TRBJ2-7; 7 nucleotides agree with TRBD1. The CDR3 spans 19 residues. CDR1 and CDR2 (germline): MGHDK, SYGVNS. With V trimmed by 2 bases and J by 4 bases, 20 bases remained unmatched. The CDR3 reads CASSELRRMGQTNPYEQYF. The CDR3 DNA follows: TGTGCCAGCAGTGAACTAAGACGGATGGGACAGACTAATCCTTACGAGCAGTACTTC.

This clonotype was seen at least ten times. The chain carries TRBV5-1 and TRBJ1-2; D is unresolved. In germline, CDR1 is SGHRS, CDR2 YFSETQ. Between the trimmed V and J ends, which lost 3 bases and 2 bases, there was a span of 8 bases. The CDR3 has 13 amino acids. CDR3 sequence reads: CASSYGRNYGYTF. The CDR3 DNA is TGCGCCAGCAGCTACGGACGGAACTATGGCTACACCTTC.

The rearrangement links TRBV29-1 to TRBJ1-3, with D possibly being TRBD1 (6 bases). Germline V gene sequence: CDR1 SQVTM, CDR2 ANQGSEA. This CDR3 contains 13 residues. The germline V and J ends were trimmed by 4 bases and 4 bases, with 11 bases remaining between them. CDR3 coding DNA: TGCAGCGTTGGTTCAGGGGTCGGAAACACCATATATTTT. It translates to CSVGSGVGNTIYF. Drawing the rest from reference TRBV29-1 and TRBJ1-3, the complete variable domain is SAVISQKPSRDICQRGTSLTIQCQVDSQVTMMFWYRQQPGQSLTLIATANQGSEATYESGFVIDKFPISRPNLTFSTLTVSNMSPEDSSIYLCSVGSGVGNTIYFGEGSWLTVV.

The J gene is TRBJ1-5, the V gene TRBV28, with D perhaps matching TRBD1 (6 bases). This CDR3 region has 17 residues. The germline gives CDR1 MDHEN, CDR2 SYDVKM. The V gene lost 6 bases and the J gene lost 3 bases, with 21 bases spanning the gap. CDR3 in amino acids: CASRASPDRRYNQPQHF. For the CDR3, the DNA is TGTGCCAGCAGGGCTTCCCCTGACAGGAGATACAATCAGCCCCAGCATTTT. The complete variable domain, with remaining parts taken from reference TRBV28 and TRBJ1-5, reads DVKVTQSSRYLVKRTGEKVFLECVQDMDHENMFWYRQDPGLGLRLIYFSYDVKMKEKGDIPEGYSVSREKKERFSLILESASTNQTSMYLCASRASPDRRYNQPQHFGDGTRLSIL.

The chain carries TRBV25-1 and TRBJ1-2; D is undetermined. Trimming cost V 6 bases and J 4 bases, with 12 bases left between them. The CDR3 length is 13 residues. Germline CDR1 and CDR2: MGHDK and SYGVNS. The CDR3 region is CASRLADIYGYTF. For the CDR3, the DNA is TGTGCCAGCAGACTGGCAGATATCTATGGCTACACCTTC.

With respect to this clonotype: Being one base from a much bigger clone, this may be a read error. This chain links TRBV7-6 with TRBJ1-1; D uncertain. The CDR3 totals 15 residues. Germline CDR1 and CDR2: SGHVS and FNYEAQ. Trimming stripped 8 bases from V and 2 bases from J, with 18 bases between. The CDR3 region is CASPPRRGGNTEAFF. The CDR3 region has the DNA TGTGCCAGCCCCCCCCGTCGTGGTGGAAACACTGAAGCTTTCTTT. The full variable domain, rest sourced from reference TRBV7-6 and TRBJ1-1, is GAGVSQSPRYKVTKRGQDVALRCDPISGHVSLYWYRQALGQGPEFLTYFNYEAQQDKSGLPNDRFSAERPEGSISTLTIQRTEQRDSAMYRCASPPRRGGNTEAFFGQGTRLTVV.

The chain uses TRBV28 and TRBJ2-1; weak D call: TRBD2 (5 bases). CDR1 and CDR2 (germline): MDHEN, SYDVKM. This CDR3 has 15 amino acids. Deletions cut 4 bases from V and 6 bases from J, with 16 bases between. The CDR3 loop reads CASSSGYVRGNEQFF. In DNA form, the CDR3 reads TGTGCCAGCAGTTCGGGGTACGTCCGGGGCAATGAGCAGTTCTTC.

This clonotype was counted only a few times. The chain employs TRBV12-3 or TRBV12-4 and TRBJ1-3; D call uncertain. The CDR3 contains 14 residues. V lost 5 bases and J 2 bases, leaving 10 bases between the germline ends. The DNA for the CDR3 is TGTGCCAGCAGTGGGGTCTACACTGGAAACACCATATATTTT. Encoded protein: CASSGVYTGNTIYF.

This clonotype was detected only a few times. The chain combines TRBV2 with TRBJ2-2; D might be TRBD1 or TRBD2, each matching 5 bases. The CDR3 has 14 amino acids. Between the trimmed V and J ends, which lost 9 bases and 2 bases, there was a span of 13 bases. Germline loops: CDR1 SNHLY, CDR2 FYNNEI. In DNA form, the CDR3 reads TGTGCCAGACGGGACCGCGAAAACACCGGGGAGCTGTTTTTT. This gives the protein CARRDRENTGELFF.

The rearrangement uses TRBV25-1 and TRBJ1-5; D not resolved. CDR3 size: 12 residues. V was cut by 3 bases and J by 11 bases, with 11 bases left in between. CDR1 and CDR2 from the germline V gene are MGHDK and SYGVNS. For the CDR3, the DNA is TGTGCCAGCAGTGACTCCGGTAGGGCCCAGCATTTT. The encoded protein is CASSDSGRAQHF.

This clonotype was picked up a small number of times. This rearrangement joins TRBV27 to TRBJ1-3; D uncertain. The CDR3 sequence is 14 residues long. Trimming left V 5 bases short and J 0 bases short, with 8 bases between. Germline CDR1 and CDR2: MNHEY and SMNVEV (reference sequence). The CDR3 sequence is CASSAGYSGNTIYF. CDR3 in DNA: TGTGCCAGCAGTGCCGGCTACTCTGGAAACACCATATATTTT.

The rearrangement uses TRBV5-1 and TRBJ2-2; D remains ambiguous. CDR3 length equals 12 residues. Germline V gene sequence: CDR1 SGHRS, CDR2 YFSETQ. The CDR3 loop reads CARQANTGELFF. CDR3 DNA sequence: TGCGCACGGCAGGCGAACACCGGGGAGCTGTTTTTT.

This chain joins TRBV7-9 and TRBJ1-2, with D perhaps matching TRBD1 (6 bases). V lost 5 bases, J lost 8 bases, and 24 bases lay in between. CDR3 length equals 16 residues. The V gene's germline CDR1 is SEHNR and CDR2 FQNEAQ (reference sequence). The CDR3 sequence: CASSRPGTGNLGGYTF. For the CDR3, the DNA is TGTGCCAGCAGCCGGCCCGGCACAGGGAACCTGGGGGGCTACACCTTC.

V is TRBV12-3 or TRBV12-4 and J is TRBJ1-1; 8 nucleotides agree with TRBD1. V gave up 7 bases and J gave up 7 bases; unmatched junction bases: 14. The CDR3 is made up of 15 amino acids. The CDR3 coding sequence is TGTGCCAGCACCTTCTCGGACAGGGATTTTTTTGAAGCTTTCTTT. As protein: CASTFSDRDFFEAFF.

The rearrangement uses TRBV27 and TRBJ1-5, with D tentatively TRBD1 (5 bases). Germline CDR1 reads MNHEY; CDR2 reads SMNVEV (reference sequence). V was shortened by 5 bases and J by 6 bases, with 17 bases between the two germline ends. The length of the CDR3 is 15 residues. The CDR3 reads CASSDGGLGGQPQHF. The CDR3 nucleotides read TGTGCCAGCAGTGACGGAGGGCTGGGGGGTCAGCCCCAGCATTTT.

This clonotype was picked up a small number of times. CDR3 DNA: TGTGCCAGCAGTCCCCGGGGTAGCTATGGCTACACCTTC. Protein: CASSPRGSYGYTF. This rearrangement joins TRBV2 to TRBJ1-2; D remains ambiguous. Germline values: CDR1 SNHLY, CDR2 FYNNEI. V lost 5 bases to trimming and J lost 4 bases, with 11 bases between them. The length of the CDR3 is 13 residues.

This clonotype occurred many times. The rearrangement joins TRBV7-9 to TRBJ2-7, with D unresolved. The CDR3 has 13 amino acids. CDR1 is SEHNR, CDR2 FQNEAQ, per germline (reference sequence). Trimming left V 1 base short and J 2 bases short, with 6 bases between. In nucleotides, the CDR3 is TGTGCCAGCAGCTTAGGAAGGACCTACGAGCAGTACGTC. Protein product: CASSLGRTYEQYV.

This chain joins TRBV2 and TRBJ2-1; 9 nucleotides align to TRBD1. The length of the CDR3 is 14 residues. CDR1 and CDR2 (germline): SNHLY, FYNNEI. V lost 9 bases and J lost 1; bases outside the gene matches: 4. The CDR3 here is CARTGTGSYNEQFF. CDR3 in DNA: TGTGCCAGAACCGGGACAGGGTCCTACAATGAGCAGTTCTTC. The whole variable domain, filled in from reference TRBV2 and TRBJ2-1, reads EPEVTQTPSHQVTQMGQEVILRCVPISNHLYFYWYRQILGQKVEFLVSFYNNEISEKSEIFDDQFSVERPDGSNFTLKIRSTKLEDSAMYFCARTGTGSYNEQFFGPGTRLTVL.

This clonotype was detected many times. The CDR3 DNA follows: TGCGCCAGCAGCCCAAGAACAGGGGATCTAGCCAAAAACATTCAGTACTTC. Its protein is CASSPRTGDLAKNIQYF. This chain joins TRBV4-1 and TRBJ2-4, with TRBD1 identical over 7 bases. V shed 4 bases and J 0 bases; nucleotides not matched to a gene: 9. Germline CDR1 and CDR2: MGHRA and YSYEKL. The CDR3 totals 17 residues.

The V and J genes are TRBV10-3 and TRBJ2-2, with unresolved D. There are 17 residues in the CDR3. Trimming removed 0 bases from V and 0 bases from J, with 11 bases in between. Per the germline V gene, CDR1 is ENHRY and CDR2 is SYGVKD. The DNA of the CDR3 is TGTGCCATCAGTGAGTCGACTCGACTCTCGAACACCGGGGAGCTGTTTTTT. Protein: CAISESTRLSNTGELFF.

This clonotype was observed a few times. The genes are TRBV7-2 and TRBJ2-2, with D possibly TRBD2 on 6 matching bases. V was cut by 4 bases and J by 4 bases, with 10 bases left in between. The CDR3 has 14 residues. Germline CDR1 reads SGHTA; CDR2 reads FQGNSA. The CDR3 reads CASSWEAGTGELFF. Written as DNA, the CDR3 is TGTGCCAGCAGCTGGGAGGCGGGCACCGGGGAGCTGTTTTTT.

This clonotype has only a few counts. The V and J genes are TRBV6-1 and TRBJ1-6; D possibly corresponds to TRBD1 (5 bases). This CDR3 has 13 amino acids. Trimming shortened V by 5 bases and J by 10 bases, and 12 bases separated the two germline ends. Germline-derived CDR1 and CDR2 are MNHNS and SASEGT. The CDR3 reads CASSPGLGSPLHF. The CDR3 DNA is TGTGCCAGCAGTCCGGGGCTAGGATCACCCCTCCACTTT.

The CDR3: CASSTAPGAYNEQFF. The CDR3 DNA sequence: TGTGCCAGTAGTACAGCCCCCGGAGCCTACAATGAGCAGTTCTTC. V usage is TRBV19 and J usage is TRBJ2-1; D not resolved. CDR1 and CDR2 (germline): LNHDA, SQIVND (reference sequence). Trimming left V 4 bases short and J 2 bases short, with 12 bases between. The CDR3 contains 15 residues.

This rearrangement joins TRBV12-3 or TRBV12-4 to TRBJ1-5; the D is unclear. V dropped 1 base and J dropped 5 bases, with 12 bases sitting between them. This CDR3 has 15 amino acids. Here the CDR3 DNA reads TGTGCCAGCAGTTTAGGGGGAAGGTGGGATCAGCCCCAGCATTTT. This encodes CASSLGGRWDQPQHF.

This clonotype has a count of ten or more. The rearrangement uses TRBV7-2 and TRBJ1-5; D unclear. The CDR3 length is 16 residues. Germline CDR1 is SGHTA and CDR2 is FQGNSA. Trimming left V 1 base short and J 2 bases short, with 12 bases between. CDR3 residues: CASSLGVAVGNQPQHF. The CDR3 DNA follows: TGTGCCAGCAGCTTAGGGGTGGCAGTCGGCAATCAGCCCCAGCATTTT.

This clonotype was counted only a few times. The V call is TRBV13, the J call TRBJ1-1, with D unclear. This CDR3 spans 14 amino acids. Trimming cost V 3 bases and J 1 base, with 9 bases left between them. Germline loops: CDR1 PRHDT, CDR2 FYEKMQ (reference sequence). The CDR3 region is CASSLSHPNTEAFF. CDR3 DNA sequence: TGTGCCAGCAGCTTGTCACACCCGAACACTGAAGCTTTCTTT. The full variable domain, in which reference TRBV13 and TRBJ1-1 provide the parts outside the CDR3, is AAGVIQSPRHLIKEKRETATLKCYPIPRHDTVYWYQQGPGQDPQFLISFYEKMQSDKGSIPDRFSAQQFSDYHSELNMSSLELGDSALYFCASSLSHPNTEAFFGQGTRLTVV.

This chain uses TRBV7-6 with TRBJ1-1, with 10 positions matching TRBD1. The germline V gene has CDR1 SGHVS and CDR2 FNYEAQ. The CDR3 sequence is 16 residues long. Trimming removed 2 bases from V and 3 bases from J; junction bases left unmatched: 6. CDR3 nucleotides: TGTGCCAGCAGCTTAAGACAGGGGGCTGAGTACACTGAAGCTTTCTTT. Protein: CASSLRQGAEYTEAFF.

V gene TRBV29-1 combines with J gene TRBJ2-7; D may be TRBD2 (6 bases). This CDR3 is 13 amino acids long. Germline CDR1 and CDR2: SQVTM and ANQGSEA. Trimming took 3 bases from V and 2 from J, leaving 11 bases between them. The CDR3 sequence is CSVERGDTYEQYF. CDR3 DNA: TGCAGCGTTGAGCGCGGGGATACCTACGAGCAGTACTTC.

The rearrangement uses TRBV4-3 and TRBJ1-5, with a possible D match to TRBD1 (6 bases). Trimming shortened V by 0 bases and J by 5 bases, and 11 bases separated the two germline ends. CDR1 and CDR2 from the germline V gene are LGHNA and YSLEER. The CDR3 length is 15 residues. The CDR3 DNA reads TGCGCCAGCAGCCAAGATAGGACAGTTTATCAGCCCCAGCATTTT. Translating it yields CASSQDRTVYQPQHF.

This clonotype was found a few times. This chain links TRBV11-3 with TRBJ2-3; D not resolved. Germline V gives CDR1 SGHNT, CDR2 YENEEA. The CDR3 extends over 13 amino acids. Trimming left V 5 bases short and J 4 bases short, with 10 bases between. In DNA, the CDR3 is TGTGCCAGCAGCGTTCCCCCGGCAGATACGCAGTATTTT. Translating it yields CASSVPPADTQYF.